These 30 T cell receptor beta chains came from one sample sequenced in a study of radiation and T cells in renal cell carcinoma. Sequencing used immunoSEQ multiplex PCR; TCRdb keeps in-frame clones, though not all of them. The sample has about 130,000 clones, nearly 90% seen once. Time point specified: baseline pretreatment blood. The treatment denotes: 15 Gy SBRT to primary tumor, nephrectomy 4 weeks later. The sample was blood, taken from a patient whose treatment included radiotherapy and nephrectomy. Receptor source: a woman aged 45-65 years with renal cell carcinoma.

This clone was seen only a few times. The chain carries TRBV7-2 and TRBJ1-4; TRBD1 matches 9 bases. Trimming took 5 bases from V and 6 from J; bases not matched to a gene: 4. Per germline, CDR1 SGHTA and CDR2 FQGNSA. The CDR3 is 14 amino acids. CDR3 DNA: TGTGCCAGCAGCCGAGGACAGGGGTATGAAAAACTGTTTTTT. As protein: CASSRGQGYEKLFF.

CDR3 protein: CASSLVYGGLLKGTEAFF. As DNA, the CDR3 is TGTGCCAGCAGCTTAGTTTATGGGGGGCTCTTGAAGGGCACTGAAGCTTTCTTT. V and J are TRBV7-6 and TRBJ1-1; the D gene is possibly TRBD1 (6 bases). With 1 base removed from V and 4 bases from J, the gap between germline ends came to 22 bases. Germline loops: CDR1 SGHVS, CDR2 FNYEAQ. The CDR3 contains 18 residues.

This rearrangement joins TRBV6-1 to TRBJ2-7; D possibly corresponds to TRBD1 (6 bases). V lost 6 bases to trimming and J lost 7 bases, with 19 bases between them. Per germline, CDR1 MNHNS and CDR2 SASEGT. CDR3 size: 14 residues. CDR3 nucleotides: TGTGCCAGCAGGCAGACAGGAGCCGTAAAGGAGCAGTACTTC. Translating it yields CASRQTGAVKEQYF.

This clone was seen only a few times. The chain employs TRBV2 and TRBJ1-5, with TRBD1 matching 9 bases. CDR3 length equals 16 residues. The trim removed 4 bases at V and 0 bases at J, leaving 4 bases unmatched. Germline V gives CDR1 SNHLY, CDR2 FYNNEI. In DNA, the CDR3 is TGTGCCAGCAGTGCCACAGGGGGCCTTAGCAATCAGCCCCAGCATTTT. Translation gives CASSATGGLSNQPQHF.

The chain couples TRBV6-6 to TRBJ1-6; TRBD1 is a possible D gene (5 bases). The V end was cut by 6 bases, the J end by 15 bases, with 15 bases between. CDR3 size: 12 residues. The germline gives CDR1 MNHNY, CDR2 SVGAGI (reference sequence). CDR3: CASRELGLRLHF. CDR3 coding DNA: TGTGCCAGCAGAGAGTTGGGGCTGCGCCTCCACTTT.

This sequence joins TRBV7-8 and TRBJ1-1, with 7 bases identical to TRBD1. The V gene end was trimmed by 3 bases and the J gene end by 0 bases; junction bases not matched to a gene: 4. The CDR3 sequence is 15 residues long. From germline, CDR1 is SGHVS and CDR2 FQNEAQ. Here the CDR3 reads CASSLARGLNTEAFF. Here the CDR3 DNA reads TGTGCCAGCAGCTTGGCAAGGGGGCTGAACACTGAAGCTTTCTTT.

This chain uses TRBV7-2 with TRBJ1-2; D is unclear. In germline, CDR1 is SGHTA, CDR2 FQGNSA. The CDR3 is 13 residues long. V was trimmed by 0 bases and J by 2 bases, leaving 4 bases between them. This chain's CDR3 is CASSLAENYGYTF. DNA for the CDR3: TGTGCCAGCAGCTTAGCGGAGAACTATGGCTACACCTTC.

CDR3 sequence: CASSPTLTVEAFF. The CDR3 DNA is TGTGCCAGCTCACCAACGCTTACAGTTGAAGCTTTCTTT. This chain links TRBV18 with TRBJ1-1; D gene unclear. V dropped 2 bases and J dropped 7 bases, with 11 bases sitting between them. The CDR3 is made up of 13 amino acids. CDR1 is KGHSH and CDR2 is LQKENI in the germline V gene.

The V call is TRBV29-1, the J call TRBJ2-1, with TRBD1 as a possible D gene (5 bases). V lost 4 bases and J 0 bases, leaving 7 bases between the germline ends. Germline CDR1 reads SQVTM; CDR2 reads ANQGSEA. This CDR3 is built from 13 residues. The CDR3 nucleotides read TGCAGCGTTGGACAGAACTCCTACAATGAGCAGTTCTTC. Protein: CSVGQNSYNEQFF.

The rearrangement uses TRBV5-5 and TRBJ2-1; no clear D. Trimming took off 0 bases at V and 11 bases at J, with 6 bases between the two ends. This CDR3 region has 11 residues. Germline lookup yields CDR1 SGHKS and CDR2 YYEKEE (reference sequence). The CDR3 reads CASSLATQQFF. CDR3 sequence (DNA): TGTGCCAGCAGCTTGGCTACCCAGCAGTTCTTC.

The rearrangement links TRBV30 to TRBJ2-7, with a tentative D call TRBD1 (5 bases). Germline CDR1 reads GTSNPN; CDR2 reads SVGIG (reference sequence). V dropped 1 base and J dropped 1 base, with 8 bases sitting between them. There are 13 residues in the CDR3. This CDR3 is CAWSAGQSYEQYF. As DNA, the CDR3 is TGTGCCTGGAGTGCAGGGCAGTCCTACGAGCAGTACTTC.

The V and J genes are TRBV10-1 and TRBJ2-7; D is unresolved. The CDR3 consists of 13 residues. V shed 2 bases and J shed 11 bases, with 16 bases lying between them. The germline V gene has CDR1 WNHNN and CDR2 SYGVQD (reference sequence). CDR3 residues: CASSEMAVGFKYF. CDR3 coding DNA: TGCGCCAGCAGTGAGATGGCAGTTGGTTTTAAGTACTTC.

The chain joins TRBV5-4 to TRBJ1-2, with D possibly matching TRBD1 (5 bases). The CDR3 length is 13 residues. V lost 4 bases and J 7 bases, leaving 14 bases between the germline ends. CDR1 and CDR2 from the germline V gene are SGHNT and YYREEE (reference sequence). The CDR3 is CASSHTYRTGYTF. CDR3 nucleotides: TGTGCCAGCAGCCACACTTACAGGACTGGCTACACCTTC. Combining the CDR3 with reference TRBV5-4 and TRBJ1-2 gives the whole variable domain ETGVTQSPTHLIKTRGQQVTLRCSSQSGHNTVSWYQQALGQGPQFIFQYYREEENGRGNFPPRFSGLQFPNYSSELNVNALELDDSALYLCASSHTYRTGYTFGSGTRLTVV.

This chain's CDR3 is CASSEDLNEQFF. Written as DNA, the CDR3 is TGTGCCAGCAGTGAAGACTTGAATGAGCAGTTCTTC. The rearrangement joins TRBV2 to TRBJ2-1; D gene unclear. The CDR3 contains 12 residues. V lost 1 base, J lost 7 bases, and 5 bases lay in between. CDR1 is SNHLY, CDR2 FYNNEI, per germline. The whole variable domain, filled in from reference TRBV2 and TRBJ2-1, reads EPEVTQTPSHQVTQMGQEVILRCVPISNHLYFYWYRQILGQKVEFLVSFYNNEISEKSEIFDDQFSVERPDGSNFTLKIRSTKLEDSAMYFCASSEDLNEQFFGPGTRLTVL.

The chain is built from TRBV23-1 and TRBJ2-1; no definite D call. TRBV23-1 is treated as an ORF (open reading frame) with a function not yet certain. The V end lost 2 bases, the J end lost 5 bases, and 13 bases lay between the germline ends. This CDR3 has 15 residues. For the CDR3, the DNA is TGCGCCAGCAGTCAACTATCCCCTACCCACAATGAGCAGTTCTTC. Its protein product is CASSQLSPTHNEQFF.

Only one count was recorded for this clone. The J gene is TRBJ1-2, the V gene TRBV7-2, with D perhaps TRBD1 (6 bases). Trimming took 3 bases from V and 7 from J, leaving 15 bases between them. The V gene's germline CDR1 is SGHTA and CDR2 FQGNSA. The CDR3 has 14 residues. CDR3 protein: CASSFPQGSSGYTF. In DNA, the CDR3 is TGTGCCAGCAGCTTTCCACAGGGCTCTAGTGGCTACACCTTC.

The chain uses TRBV4-1 and TRBJ1-1; no firm D call. Germline V gives CDR1 MGHRA, CDR2 YSYEKL. Between the trimmed V and J ends, which lost 3 bases and 4 bases, there was a span of 15 bases. The CDR3 covers 15 residues. CDR3 region: CASSQASGPTTEAFF. CDR3 coding DNA: TGCGCCAGCAGCCAGGCGTCGGGCCCAACCACTGAAGCTTTCTTT.

V gene TRBV30 combines with J gene TRBJ1-2, with D maybe TRBD1 (5 bases). This CDR3 has 12 amino acids. The ends were cut back, 2 bases at V and 7 bases at J, with 11 bases in the middle. From germline, CDR1 is GTSNPN and CDR2 SVGIG (reference sequence). DNA of the CDR3: TGTGCCTGGAGTCCCGGGGGAAGTGGCTACACCTTC. Translated, it gives CAWSPGGSGYTF.

Here the CDR3 reads CASSYGDSAYEQYF. CDR3 DNA sequence: TGTGCCAGCAGTTACGGGGACAGCGCCTACGAGCAGTACTTC. The genes are TRBV6-5 and TRBJ2-7, with 7 bases matching TRBD1. The CDR3 is made up of 14 amino acids. CDR1 is MNHEY, CDR2 SVGAGI, per germline. With 2 bases clipped from V and 2 bases from J, the junction kept 3 bases outside the gene matches.

The J gene is TRBJ2-6, the V gene TRBV12-5; D is possibly TRBD2 (6 bases). The CDR3 is 16 residues long. Per the germline V gene, CDR1 is LGHNT and CDR2 is FRNRAP. V was pared by 6 bases and J by 4 bases, with 16 bases between. Written as DNA, the CDR3 is TGTGCTAGTGGCAGCCGGGAGCCTCCCGGGGCCAACGTCCTGACTTTC. This translates into CASGSREPPGANVLTF.

This clone was seen more than once but under ten times. The J gene is TRBJ1-1, the V gene TRBV4-2, with D perhaps matching TRBD1 (5 bases). This CDR3 comprises 15 residues. CDR1 is LGHNA, CDR2 YNFKEQ, per germline. V was cut by 4 bases and J by 10 bases, with 22 bases left in between. Here the CDR3 reads CASSPRPRDVGRAFF. The CDR3 nucleotides are TGTGCCAGCAGCCCCAGACCCAGGGACGTTGGACGAGCTTTCTTT.

The chain carries TRBV7-9 and TRBJ2-1; no reliable D call. The CDR3 spans 13 residues. V was pared by 1 base and J by 10 bases, with 11 bases between. In germline, CDR1 is SEHNR, CDR2 FQNEAQ (reference sequence). The CDR3 sequence: CASSLVPLREQFF. The DNA of the CDR3 is TGTGCCAGCAGCTTAGTTCCCCTAAGGGAGCAGTTCTTC. The variable domain in full, completed from reference TRBV7-9 and TRBJ2-1, reads DTGVSQNPRHKITKRGQNVTFRCDPISEHNRLYWYRQTLGQGPEFLTYFQNEAQLEKSRLLSDRFSAERPKGSFSTLEIQRTEQGDSAMYLCASSLVPLREQFFGPGTRLTVL.

This sequence joins TRBV7-9 and TRBJ1-2; D uncertain. The CDR3 extends over 15 amino acids. The V gene's germline CDR1 is SEHNR and CDR2 FQNEAQ (reference sequence). V gave up 5 bases and J gave up 0 bases, with 13 bases separating them. The CDR3 loop is CASSPVEGANYGYTF. The CDR3 bases are TGTGCCAGCAGCCCGGTGGAGGGAGCTAACTATGGCTACACCTTC.

The rearrangement uses TRBV27 and TRBJ2-7; a possible D gene is TRBD2 (7 bases). The germline V gene encodes CDR1 MNHEY and CDR2 SMNVEV (reference sequence). The CDR3 is made up of 14 amino acids. V was cut by 4 bases and J by 2 bases, with 12 bases left in between. Written as DNA, the CDR3 is TGTGCCAGCAGTTGGGGGGGCTCCGCCTACGAGCAGTACTTC. Translation: CASSWGGSAYEQYF.

This sequence joins TRBV2 and TRBJ2-7; tentative D call: TRBD1 (6 bases). The V and J ends lost 8 bases and 2 bases respectively, with 19 bases between them. Germline values: CDR1 SNHLY, CDR2 FYNNEI. The CDR3 is made up of 15 amino acids. The CDR3 spells CASQTGVEMAYEQYF. The DNA of the CDR3 is TGTGCCAGCCAGACAGGCGTGGAAATGGCCTACGAGCAGTACTTC.

This chain uses TRBV6-4 with TRBJ2-2, with 8 bases identical to TRBD2. Trimming cost V 7 bases and J 1 base; bases outside gene matches: 5. The CDR3 is 15 amino acids. Looked up from germline, CDR1 is MRHNA and CDR2 is SNTAGT. CDR3 protein: CASTDTSGNTGELFF. CDR3 bases: TGTGCCAGCACGGACACTAGCGGGAACACCGGGGAGCTGTTTTTT.

This rearrangement joins TRBV6-6 to TRBJ2-7, with D maybe TRBD1 (5 bases). V lost 0 bases to trimming and J lost 6 bases, with 15 bases between them. This CDR3 is built from 15 residues. Germline V CDR1 and CDR2: MNHNY, SVGAGI (reference sequence). The CDR3: CASSYSYTGSGEQYF. CDR3 coding DNA: TGTGCCAGCAGTTACTCGTATACAGGATCTGGCGAGCAGTACTTC.

This chain links TRBV6-5 with TRBJ1-3; D is possibly TRBD1 (6 bases). This CDR3 contains 13 residues. Trimming cost V 8 bases and J 1 base, with 9 bases left between them. Per the germline V gene, CDR1 is MNHEY and CDR2 is SVGAGI. CDR3 coding DNA: TGTGCCAGCCGTCAGGGGTCTGGAAACACCATATATTTT. Translating gives CASRQGSGNTIYF.

The chain is built from TRBV4-2 and TRBJ1-2; D is ambiguous. Germline loops: CDR1 LGHNA, CDR2 YNFKEQ. V was clipped by 4 bases and J by 5 bases, with 17 bases between them. The length of the CDR3 is 15 residues. This CDR3 reads CASSPLVQDFYGYTF. DNA of the CDR3: TGTGCCAGCAGCCCATTAGTTCAGGATTTTTATGGCTACACCTTC.

The V gene is TRBV5-1, the J gene TRBJ2-1; D might be TRBD2 (6 bases). CDR3 length equals 18 residues. The germline V and J ends were trimmed by 2 bases and 0 bases, with 18 bases remaining between them. CDR1 is SGHRS and CDR2 is YFSETQ in the germline V gene. The CDR3 sequence: CASSLAGSFVSSYNEQFF. The CDR3 DNA reads as TGCGCCAGCAGCTTAGCGGGTTCCTTCGTGAGCTCCTACAATGAGCAGTTCTTC.